The text below deals with one T cell receptor (beta chain). The target antigen is unknown. This entry belongs to a study of vaccination effects on CD4 cells after COVID-19. The study's findings and limits: There was marked clonal contraction among infection- and vaccine-induced clones late after vaccination. Early timepoints after infection were absent, and convalescent patients were few in the study.

The table came from immunoSEQ multiplex PCR; TCRdb's copy has only in-frame clones and leaves some out. This table has roughly 61,000 clones, roughly 76% appearing once. The CDR3 is made up of 14 amino acids. In germline, CDR1 is KGHSH, CDR2 LQKENI. Trimming took 5 bases from V and 4 from J; bases not matched to a gene: 7. Under the ViraFEST assay, PBMC were stimulated with viral peptide pools so that antigen-specific CD4+ T cells expanded. Sequencing was performed afterwards. Having been cultured for about 10 days, the cells underwent CD4+ T cell isolation. The material sequenced was CD4+ T cells from PBMCs cultured with HCoV-229E spike peptides, taken before COVID-19 vaccination. The chain carries TRBV18 and TRBJ1-2, with 7 nucleotides matching TRBD1. The sequence was collected from a human donor who received a COVID-19 vaccine. The CDR3 bases are TGTGCCAGCTCAGGCGCAGGGGGGGCCTATGGCTACACCTTC. Its translation is CASSGAGGAYGYTF.